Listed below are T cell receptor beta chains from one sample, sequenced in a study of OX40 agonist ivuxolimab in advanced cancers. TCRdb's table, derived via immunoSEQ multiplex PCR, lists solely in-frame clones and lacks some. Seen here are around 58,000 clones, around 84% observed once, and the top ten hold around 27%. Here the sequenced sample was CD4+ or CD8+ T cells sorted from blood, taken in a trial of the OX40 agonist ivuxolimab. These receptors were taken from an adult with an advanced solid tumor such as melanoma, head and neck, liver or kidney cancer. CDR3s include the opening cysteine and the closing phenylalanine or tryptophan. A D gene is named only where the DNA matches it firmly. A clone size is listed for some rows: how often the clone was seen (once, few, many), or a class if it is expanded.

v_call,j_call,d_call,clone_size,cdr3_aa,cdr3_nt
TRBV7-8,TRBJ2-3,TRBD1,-,CASRNPATGTGGWDTDTQYF,TGTGCCAGCAGAAACCCAGCCACCGGGACAGGGGGTTGGGACACAGATACGCAGTATTTT
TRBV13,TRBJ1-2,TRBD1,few,CASSPFGTVYGYTF,TGTGCCAGCAGCCCATTCGGGACAGTCTATGGCTACACCTTC
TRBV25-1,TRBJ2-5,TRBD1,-,CASGDRGDETQYF,TGTGCCAGCGGGGACAGGGGGGATGAGACCCAGTACTTC
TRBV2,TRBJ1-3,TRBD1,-,CASSEGQGVAIYF,TGTGCCAGCAGTGAAGGCCAGGGGGTGGCCATATATTTT
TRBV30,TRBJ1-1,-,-,CAWSRVAGKAFF,TGTGCCTGGAGTCGGGTGGCAGGGAAAGCTTTCTTT
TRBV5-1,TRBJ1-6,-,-,CASSLKDNYNSPLHF,TGCGCCAGCAGCTTGAAGGATAACTATAATTCACCCCTCCACTTT
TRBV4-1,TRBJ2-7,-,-,CASSQDRAGQAGSYEQYF,TGCGCCAGCAGCCAAGATAGGGCGGGTCAGGCGGGCTCCTACGAGCAGTACTTC
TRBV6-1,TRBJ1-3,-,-,CATELYSGNTIYF,TGTGCCACCGAGCTTTACTCTGGAAACACCATATATTTT
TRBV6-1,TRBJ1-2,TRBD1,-,CASSHQDRVPYGYTF,TGTGCCAGCAGTCACCAGGACAGGGTTCCCTATGGCTACACCTTC
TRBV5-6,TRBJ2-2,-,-,CASSFPRGGELFF,TGTGCCAGCAGCTTTCCCCGAGGGGGGGAGCTGTTTTTT
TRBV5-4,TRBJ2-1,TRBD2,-,CASSLGRGRAYNEQFF,TGTGCCAGCAGCTTGGGTCGCGGGAGGGCCTACAATGAGCAGTTCTTC
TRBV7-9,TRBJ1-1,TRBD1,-,CASSLGQGADEAFF,TGTGCCAGCAGCTTAGGACAGGGGGCGGATGAAGCTTTCTTT
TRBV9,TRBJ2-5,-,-,CASSVGTGATSIQETQYF,TGTGCCAGCAGCGTAGGTACGGGTGCGACCTCGATACAAGAGACCCAGTACTTC
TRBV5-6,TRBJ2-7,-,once,CASTWGRGEQYF,TGTGCCAGCACATGGGGAAGAGGCGAGCAGTACTTC
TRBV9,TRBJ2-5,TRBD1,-,CASSADRARKETQYF,TGTGCCAGCAGCGCCGACAGGGCGAGGAAGGAGACCCAGTACTTC
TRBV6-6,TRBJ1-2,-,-,CASSFQGSGGYTF,TGTGCCAGCAGTTTCCAGGGATCAGGTGGCTACACCTTC
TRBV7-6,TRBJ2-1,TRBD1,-,CASSSGYYGTDYNEQFF,TGTGCCAGCAGCTCAGGCTACTACGGGACAGATTACAATGAGCAGTTCTTC
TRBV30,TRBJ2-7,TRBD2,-,CAWRAGPYEQYF,TGTGCCTGGAGAGCGGGACCCTACGAGCAGTACTTC
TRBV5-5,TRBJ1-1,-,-,CASNQDALNEAFF,TGTGCCAGCAATCAGGACGCCTTAAATGAAGCTTTCTTT
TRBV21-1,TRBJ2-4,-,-,CASSTRVIAKNIQYF,TGTGCCAGCAGCACCAGGGTAATAGCCAAAAACATTCAGTACTTC
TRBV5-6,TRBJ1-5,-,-,CASSLGSRVPQHF,TGTGCCAGCAGCTTGGGGTCCAGAGTGCCCCAGCATTTT
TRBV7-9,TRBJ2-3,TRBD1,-,CASSLGYQTGLDTQYF,TGTGCCAGCAGCTTAGGCTACCAGACAGGGCTAGATACGCAGTATTTT
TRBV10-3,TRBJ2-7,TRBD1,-,CAITSGTGGYEQYF,TGTGCCATCACCTCCGGGACAGGGGGTTACGAGCAGTACTTC
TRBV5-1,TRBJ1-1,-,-,CASSMGNTEAFF,TGCGCCAGCAGCATGGGAAACACTGAAGCTTTCTTT
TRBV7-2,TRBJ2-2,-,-,CASSPISAGRAGELFF,TGTGCCAGCAGCCCAATCTCGGCAGGGCGAGCCGGGGAGCTGTTTTTT
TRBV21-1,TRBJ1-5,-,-,CGRRPQHF,TGTGGCCGGCGGCCCCAGCATTTT
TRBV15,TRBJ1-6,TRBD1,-,CATSRDPDRGHSPLHF,TGTGCCACCAGCAGAGACCCGGACAGGGGTCATTCACCCCTCCACTTT
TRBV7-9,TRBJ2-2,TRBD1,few,CASSPRRTGAAGELFF,TGTGCCAGCAGCCCAAGGAGGACAGGTGCCGCCGGGGAGCTGTTTTTT
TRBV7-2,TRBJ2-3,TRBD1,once,CASSLGQGPTDTQYF,TGTGCCAGCAGCTTAGGACAGGGTCCCACAGATACGCAGTATTTT
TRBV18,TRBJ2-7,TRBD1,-,CASSLGQGAREQYF,TGTGCCAGCTCACTAGGACAGGGGGCACGCGAGCAGTACTTC
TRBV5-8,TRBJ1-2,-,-,CASSLRGYTF,TGTGCCAGCAGCTTGAGAGGCTACACCTTC
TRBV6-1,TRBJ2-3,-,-,CASSLGYTQYF,TGTGCCAGCAGCTTGGGTTATACGCAGTATTTT